This T cell receptor (beta chain) was observed in a study of blood T cell repertoires in COVID-19. At the level of the study: COVID-19 samples collected from the United States, Italy and Spain covered acute and convalescent phases. PBMCs, B-cell-depleted T cells, or T cells were the source of the cDNA or gDNA that made up the material.

Seattle-derived patients entered the study during active infection and were followed longitudinally. Losses at the gene ends were 8 bases for V and 8 bases for J; bases not matched to a gene: 19. The CDR3 runs to 16 residues. Germline CDR1 and CDR2: SGDLS and YYNGEE. Only in-frame clones appear in the TCRdb table, and some are missing; sequencing was by immunoSEQ multiplex PCR. Of under 400,000 clones listed, 87% are singletons. In this sample, this clone turned up once. This TCR was recovered from a woman in her twenties or thirties with COVID-19, enrolled during active disease. V gene TRBV9 combines with J gene TRBJ2-7, with 10 bases identical to TRBD1. The sample comprised peripheral blood. Here the CDR3 reads CASGPSTGGRGAKQYF. For the CDR3, the DNA is TGTGCCAGTGGTCCGTCGACAGGGGGCAGGGGGGCAAAGCAGTACTTC.